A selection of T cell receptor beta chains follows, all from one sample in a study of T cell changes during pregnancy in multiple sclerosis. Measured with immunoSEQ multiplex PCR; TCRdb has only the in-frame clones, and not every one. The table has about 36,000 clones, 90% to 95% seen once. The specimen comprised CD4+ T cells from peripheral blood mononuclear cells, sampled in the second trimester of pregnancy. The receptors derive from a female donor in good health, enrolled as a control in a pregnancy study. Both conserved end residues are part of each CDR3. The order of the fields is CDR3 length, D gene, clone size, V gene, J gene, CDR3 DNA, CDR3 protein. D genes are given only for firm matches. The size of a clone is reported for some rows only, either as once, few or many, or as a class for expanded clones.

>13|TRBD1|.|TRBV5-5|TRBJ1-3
TGTGCCAGCAGCATCGGACAGGGGAACACCATATATTTT
CASSIGQGNTIYF
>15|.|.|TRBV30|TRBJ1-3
TGTGCCTGGTCTCGTGACTCGGGCTCTGGAAACACCATATATTTT
CAWSRDSGSGNTIYF
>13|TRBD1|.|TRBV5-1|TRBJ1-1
TGCGCCAGCAGTCCGGACAGGGACACTGAAGCTTTCTTT
CASSPDRDTEAFF
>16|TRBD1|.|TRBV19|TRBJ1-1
TGTGCCAGTAGGCATCAGAAGACAGGGCCTATCACTGAAGCTTTCTTT
CASRHQKTGPITEAFF
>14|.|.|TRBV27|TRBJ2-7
TGTGCCAGCAGTTTAAGGGCGGGCCCCTACGAGCAGTACTTC
CASSLRAGPYEQYF
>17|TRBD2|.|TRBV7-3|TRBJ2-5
TGTGCCAGCAGCTTAAGGAGTGGAGCGGGGGCCCAAGAGACCCAGTACTTC
CASSLRSGAGAQETQYF
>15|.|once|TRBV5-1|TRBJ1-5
TGCGCCAGCAGCTTGGTTTCAGGGAGCAATCAGCCCCAGCATTTT
CASSLVSGSNQPQHF
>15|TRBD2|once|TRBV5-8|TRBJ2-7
TGTGCCAGCCGGCACGGGACTAGCGGGAACTACGAGCAGTACTTC
CASRHGTSGNYEQYF
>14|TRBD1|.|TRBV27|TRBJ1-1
TGTGCCAGCAGCCTGGACAGGGGGGACACTGAAGCTTTCTTT
CASSLDRGDTEAFF
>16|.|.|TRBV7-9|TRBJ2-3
TGTGCCAGCAGCCTTCTAAGTCGCGGGGGCACAGATACGCAGTATTTT
CASSLLSRGGTDTQYF
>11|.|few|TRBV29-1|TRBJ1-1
TGCAGCGTACAGGATAACACTGAAGCTTTCTTT
CSVQDNTEAFF
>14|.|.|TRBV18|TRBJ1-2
TGTGCCAGCTCACCGCTACAGGGTGACTATGGCTACACCTTC
CASSPLQGDYGYTF
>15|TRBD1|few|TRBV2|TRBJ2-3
TGTGCCAGCAGTGAGGACAGGGGTGGCACAGATACGCAGTATTTT
CASSEDRGGTDTQYF
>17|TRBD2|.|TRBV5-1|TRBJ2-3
TGCGCCAGCAGCGTCAATAGCGGGACCTCATTCACAGATACGCAGTATTTT
CASSVNSGTSFTDTQYF
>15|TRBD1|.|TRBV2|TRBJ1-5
TGTGCCAGCAGTCCTCAACCGACAGGGTATCAGCCCCAGCATTTT
CASSPQPTGYQPQHF
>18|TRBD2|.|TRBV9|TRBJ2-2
TGTGCCAGCAGCGTAGGCAGTAGCGGGAGGCCTCCCGCCGGGGAGCTGTTTTTT
CASSVGSSGRPPAGELFF
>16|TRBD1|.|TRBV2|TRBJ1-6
TGTGCCAGCAGTCTTCCCAGCGGGACAGGGTTCTCACCCCTCCACTTT
CASSLPSGTGFSPLHF
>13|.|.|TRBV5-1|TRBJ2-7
TGCGCCAGCAGCTTGGCCCTCTCCCAGGAGCAGTACTTC
CASSLALSQEQYF
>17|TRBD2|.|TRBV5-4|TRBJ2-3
TGTGCCAGCAGCTTGCCCGGGACTAGCGGGAGCACAGATACGCAGTATTTT
CASSLPGTSGSTDTQYF
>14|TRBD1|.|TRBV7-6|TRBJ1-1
TGTGCCAGCAGCTTTAGACAGGGGAACACTGAAGCTTTCTTT
CASSFRQGNTEAFF
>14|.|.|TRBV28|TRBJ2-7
TGTGCCAGCACTGGTTCCAGGGGCCCCTACGAGCAGTACTTC
CASTGSRGPYEQYF
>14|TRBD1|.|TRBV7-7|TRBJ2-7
TGTGCTAGCAGCCGGGACAGGACGTCCTACGAGCAGTACTTC
CASSRDRTSYEQYF